The clone carrying this TCR beta chain was recorded a few times. The antigen remains unidentified. What was sequenced were expressed TCRB transcripts, since all of the isolated RNA had been reverse transcribed. There were 3 million to 4 million reads on average in the naive, central memory and regulatory T cell samples. The repertoire was sequenced with immunoSEQ multiplex PCR; TCRdb's copy has only in-frame clones and lacks some. The data hold roughly 50,000 clones, with under 55% observed a single time. This CDR3 is built from 15 residues. The ends were cut back, 3 bases at V and 4 bases at J, with 15 bases in the middle. Per germline, CDR1 SNHLY and CDR2 FYNNEI. The data originate from a study of beta chain features in type 1 diabetes. The wider study: Healthy donors and patients had similar age, gender and cell yields. Study conclusions and caveats: Individuals with type 1 diabetes displayed fewer insertions and more deletions at VDJ junctions. A moderate, significant TCRB CDR3 shortening appeared in type 1 diabetes across four CD4+ subsets. Whether HLA type influences TCRB rearrangement remained unresolved here.

What was sequenced was Tregs from blood. The V call is TRBV2, the J call TRBJ2-5, with D tentatively TRBD1 (6 bases). This clonotype originated in a man aged 30 to 39 with type 1 diabetes. CDR3 bases: TGTGCCAGCAGTGAGCCTGGGGGCCAAGGAGAGACCCAGTACTTC. It specifies CASSEPGGQGETQYF.